Listed below are T cell receptor beta chains from one sample, sequenced in a study of T cells expressing NK-cell markers. TCRdb reworked the 5' RACE reads into one entry per CDR3 protein, no DNA. Seen in this sample are 300,000 to 450,000 distinct CDR3 sequences; the ten most common clones hold 5.2%. Material for sequencing was blood T cells: a sorted CD56 or NKG2C T cell subset, CD4+ or CD8+ T cells, or bulk PBMC T cells (not recorded which). The receptor set was obtained from a man between 18 and 69 years old in good health. The CDR3 runs from the conserved cysteine through the conserved F or W. Each record gives: V gene, J gene, CDR3 length, CDR3 protein.

v_call: TRBV15; j_call: TRBJ1-1; cdr3_length: 13; cdr3_aa: CATSRVTGTEAFF
v_call: TRBV29-1; j_call: TRBJ2-1; cdr3_length: 11; cdr3_aa: CSVVGFTEQFF
v_call: TRBV6-4; j_call: TRBJ2-3; cdr3_length: 20; cdr3_aa: CASRLDPGQSSGPHTDTQYF
v_call: TRBV7-8; j_call: TRBJ2-4; cdr3_length: 19; cdr3_aa: CASSPNLQLGTSSKNIQYF
v_call: TRBV7-7; j_call: TRBJ2-2; cdr3_length: 14; cdr3_aa: CASSSGRNTGELFF
v_call: TRBV6-4; j_call: TRBJ2-5; cdr3_length: 17; cdr3_aa: CASSDSKLAGEKETQYF
v_call: TRBV5-6; j_call: TRBJ1-5; cdr3_length: 14; cdr3_aa: CASSLGDSLRPQHF
v_call: TRBV10-3; j_call: TRBJ2-1; cdr3_length: 17; cdr3_aa: CAISDAVLAGAYNEQFF
v_call: TRBV12-3/TRBV12-4; j_call: TRBJ1-1; cdr3_length: 13; cdr3_aa: CASSLRVNTEAFF
v_call: TRBV11-1; j_call: TRBJ2-7; cdr3_length: 11; cdr3_aa: CASSRTGLQYF
v_call: TRBV6-1; j_call: TRBJ2-5; cdr3_length: 15; cdr3_aa: CASSEQQVRQETQYF
v_call: TRBV11-3; j_call: TRBJ1-2; cdr3_length: 17; cdr3_aa: CASSPYRTIYPNYGYTF
v_call: TRBV12-3/TRBV12-4; j_call: TRBJ1-2; cdr3_length: 15; cdr3_aa: CASSLSRGRLNGYTF
v_call: TRBV3-1; j_call: TRBJ2-2; cdr3_length: 21; cdr3_aa: CASSQDRRLAAWNSNTGELFF
v_call: TRBV20-1; j_call: TRBJ2-7; cdr3_length: 15; cdr3_aa: CSARDPRRGLEWQYF
v_call: TRBV6-5; j_call: TRBJ1-5; cdr3_length: 14; cdr3_aa: CASSSFEGTQPQHF
v_call: TRBV7-9; j_call: TRBJ2-3; cdr3_length: 14; cdr3_aa: CASSLGLLGPTQYF
v_call: TRBV5-5; j_call: TRBJ2-2; cdr3_length: 15; cdr3_aa: CASQRQGANTGELFF
v_call: TRBV6-5; j_call: TRBJ2-3; cdr3_length: 17; cdr3_aa: CASSYRSWGGGTDTQYF
v_call: TRBV3-1; j_call: TRBJ2-5; cdr3_length: 15; cdr3_aa: CASSLQGQGFETQYF
v_call: TRBV18; j_call: TRBJ2-1; cdr3_length: 17; cdr3_aa: CASSRAGTGTGPNEQFF
v_call: TRBV7-9; j_call: TRBJ2-7; cdr3_length: 16; cdr3_aa: CASSLERTASSYEQYF
v_call: TRBV12-3/TRBV12-4; j_call: TRBJ2-5; cdr3_length: 18; cdr3_aa: CASSQWSLGQGFMETQYF
v_call: TRBV2; j_call: TRBJ2-3; cdr3_length: 14; cdr3_aa: CASRRTGETDTQYF